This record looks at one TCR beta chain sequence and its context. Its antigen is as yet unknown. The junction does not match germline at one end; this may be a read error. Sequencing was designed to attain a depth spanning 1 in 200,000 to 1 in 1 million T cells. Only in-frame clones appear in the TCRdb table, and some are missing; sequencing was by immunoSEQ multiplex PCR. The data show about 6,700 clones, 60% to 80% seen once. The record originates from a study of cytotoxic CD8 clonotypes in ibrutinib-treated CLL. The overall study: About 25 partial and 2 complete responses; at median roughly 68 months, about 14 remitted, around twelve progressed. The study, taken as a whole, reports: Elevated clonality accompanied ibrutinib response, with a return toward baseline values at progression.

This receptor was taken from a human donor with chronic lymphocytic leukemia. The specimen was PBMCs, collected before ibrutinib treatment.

The CDR3 coding sequence is TGTGCCAGCAGCGTAGGGTGGGAGCAGTACTTC. Translating it yields CASSVGWEQYF. The chain employs TRBV13 and TRBJ2-7, with D uncertain. The CDR3 length is 11 residues. Germline values: CDR1 PRHDT, CDR2 FYEKMQ (reference sequence).